Below are 26 T cell receptor beta chains sequenced from a single sample in a study of beta chain features in type 1 diabetes. The authors reverse transcribed all of the isolated RNA, so sequencing captured expressed TCRB transcripts. Using immunoSEQ multiplex PCR, the repertoire was profiled, and TCRdb retains in-frame clones only, with some absent. The sample yields hundreds of thousands of clones, 15% to 19% seen once. Sequenced sample: naive CD4+ T cells from blood. The receptors stem from a man aged 18 to 30 in good health.

V and J are TRBV28 and TRBJ2-7; 8 bases align to TRBD1. V dropped 6 bases and J dropped 2; count of bases not matched to a gene: 6. CDR1 is MDHEN and CDR2 is SYDVKM in the germline V gene. This CDR3 has 14 amino acids. CDR3 region: CASRRQGLPYEQYF. The DNA for the CDR3 is TGTGCCAGCAGGAGACAGGGGTTGCCCTACGAGCAGTACTTC.

The chain carries TRBV20-1 and TRBJ1-2; the D gene is possibly TRBD1 (5 bases). V shed 5 bases and J shed 8 bases, with 12 bases lying between them. Looked up from germline, CDR1 is DFQATT and CDR2 is SNEGSKA (reference sequence). The CDR3 totals 11 residues. CDR3 in amino acids: CSARAGEGYTF. The CDR3 DNA is TGCAGTGCTCGAGCGGGGGAGGGCTACACCTTC.

CDR3 nucleotides: TGTGCCAGCAGCCGTTACGTCGACAGGGGGCTGGAGACCCAGTACTTC. Protein: CASSRYVDRGLETQYF. This chain uses TRBV7-9 with TRBJ2-5; 10 bases agree with TRBD1. Germline loops: CDR1 SEHNR, CDR2 FQNEAQ (reference sequence). J lost 5 bases, V lost 5 bases, and 11 bases had no gene match. The CDR3 totals 16 residues.

The chain recombines TRBV2 with TRBJ2-5, with D perhaps assigned TRBD1 or TRBD2 (5 bases each). The germline gives CDR1 SNHLY, CDR2 FYNNEI. V lost 2 bases, J lost 5 bases, and 15 bases lay in between. The CDR3 is made up of 15 amino acids. CDR3 nucleotides: TGTGCCAGCAGTGAACGGGAAGGGGATATGGAGACCCAGTACTTC. Protein sequence: CASSEREGDMETQYF.

The chain combines TRBV27 with TRBJ1-1, with a possible D match to TRBD1 (5 bases). In germline, CDR1 is MNHEY, CDR2 SMNVEV (reference sequence). The CDR3 covers 14 residues. V was pared by 5 bases and J by 2 bases, with 12 bases between. The CDR3 spells CASSMGRANTEAFF. In DNA, the CDR3 is TGTGCCAGCAGTATGGGACGGGCAAACACTGAAGCTTTCTTT.

The rearrangement joins TRBV14 to TRBJ1-5, with TRBD1 matching over 7 bases. This CDR3 region has 15 residues. V dropped 5 bases and J dropped 5; count of bases not matched to a gene: 9. CDR1 SGHDN and CDR2 FVKESK come from the germline V gene. CDR3 residues: CASSTDRESHQPQHF. For the CDR3, the DNA is TGTGCCAGCAGCACAGACAGGGAGTCACATCAGCCCCAGCATTTT.

The rearrangement links TRBV12-5 to TRBJ2-1, with a weak D call TRBD2 (6 bases). Germline V gene data show CDR1 as LGHNT and CDR2 as FRNRAP. The CDR3 is 17 amino acids. V shed 0 bases and J shed 5 bases, with 17 bases lying between them. The CDR3 DNA reads TGTGCTAGTGGTTTGGTAATGGATGGGGGGTTCGACAATGAGCAGTTCTTC. It encodes CASGLVMDGGFDNEQFF. Supplemented by reference TRBV12-5 and TRBJ2-1, the full variable domain reads DARVTQTPRHKVTEMGQEVTMRCQPILGHNTVFWYRQTMMQGLELLAYFRNRAPLDDSGMPKDRFSAEMPDATLATLKIQPSEPRDSAVYFCASGLVMDGGFDNEQFFGPGTRLTVL.

The gene calls are TRBV10-3 and TRBJ2-6, with a possible D match to TRBD1 (6 bases). Germline V gene data show CDR1 as ENHRY and CDR2 as SYGVKD. V was pared by 2 bases and J by 4 bases, with 9 bases between. The CDR3 extends over 15 amino acids. CDR3 protein: CAISEQGSGANVLTF. CDR3 in DNA: TGTGCCATCAGTGAGCAGGGGTCAGGGGCCAACGTCCTGACTTTC.

This clone was seen a few times. The V call is TRBV18, the J call TRBJ2-5; D remains unclear. Deletions cut 2 bases from V and 5 bases from J, with 12 bases between. The CDR3 is 14 amino acids. Germline V lookup: CDR1 KGHSH, CDR2 LQKENI. Written as DNA, the CDR3 is TGTGCCAGCTCACCAACTTTGCTCCGGGAGACCCAGTACTTC. This translates into CASSPTLLRETQYF.

CDR3 coding DNA: TGTGCCAGCAGCGGACAGGGATTGACTCTTTCCTACGAGCAGTACTTC. It specifies CASSGQGLTLSYEQYF. The chain combines TRBV7-2 with TRBJ2-7; 8 bases are shared with TRBD1. Unmatched junction bases numbered 10, after V lost 5 bases and J lost 1 base. The CDR3 extends over 16 amino acids. Germline CDR1 is SGHTA and CDR2 is FQGNSA. Together with reference TRBV7-2 and TRBJ2-7, the CDR3 gives the full variable domain: GAGVSQSPSNKVTEKGKDVELRCDPISGHTALYWYRQSLGQGLEFLIYFQGNSAPDKSGLPSDRFSAERTGGSVSTLTIQRTQQEDSAVYLCASSGQGLTLSYEQYFGPGTRLTVT.

This clone was seen more than once but under ten times. The chain combines TRBV14 with TRBJ1-1, with 9 positions matching TRBD1. Per the germline V gene, CDR1 is SGHDN and CDR2 is FVKESK. Trimming at V came to 6 bases and at J to 5 bases, leaving 10 bases not matched to a gene. The CDR3 totals 15 residues. CDR3 nucleotides: TGTGCCAGCAGACAACTAGACAGGGGGAGAACTGAAGCTTTCTTT. It translates to CASRQLDRGRTEAFF.

V and J are TRBV25-1 and TRBJ2-1; 12 bases align to TRBD2. V dropped 8 bases and J dropped 6; count of bases not matched to a gene: 5. Germline CDR1 MGHDK, CDR2 SYGVNS. The CDR3 is 14 amino acids. The CDR3 DNA follows: TGTGCCAGCCGATCTAGCGGGAGGGGCAATGAGCAGTTCTTC. Its protein product is CASRSSGRGNEQFF.

This clone was counted between two and nine times. This rearrangement joins TRBV6-1 to TRBJ2-3; TRBD1 is a possible D gene (6 bases). Germline CDR1 and CDR2: MNHNS and SASEGT. The CDR3 length is 12 residues. V was cut by 10 bases and J by 2 bases, with 10 bases left in between. The CDR3 sequence: CATAGDTDTQYF. As DNA, the CDR3 is TGTGCCACAGCAGGGGACACAGATACGCAGTATTTT.

The chain uses TRBV7-2 and TRBJ2-7, with TRBD2 identical over 11 bases. Germline V gives CDR1 SGHTA, CDR2 FQGNSA. Trimming at V came to 5 bases and at J to 4 bases, leaving 7 bases not matched to a gene. The CDR3 sequence is 15 residues long. As DNA, the CDR3 is TGTGCCAGCAGCGCCAGACTAGCGGGAAGGTACGAGCAGTACTTC. Translated: CASSARLAGRYEQYF.

This clone has just a few counts. V is TRBV4-3 and J is TRBJ1-1; D gene unclear. The V end lost 4 bases, the J end lost 6 bases, and 9 bases lay between the germline ends. Per germline, CDR1 LGHNA and CDR2 YSLEER. This CDR3 has 12 residues. CDR3 residues: CASSLVGSEAFF. The CDR3 DNA reads as TGCGCCAGCAGCCTCGTTGGGTCTGAAGCTTTCTTT.

The chain joins TRBV10-3 to TRBJ2-5, with D hard to call. CDR3 length equals 12 residues. Between the trimmed V and J ends, which lost 5 bases and 5 bases, there was a span of 9 bases. Germline V lookup: CDR1 ENHRY, CDR2 SYGVKD. The CDR3 DNA sequence: TGTGCCATCAGTTCACACGGGGAGACCCAGTACTTC. Amino acid sequence: CAISSHGETQYF.

The chain has TRBV5-4 and TRBJ1-4, with 7 bases lining up with TRBD1. Germline CDR1 SGHNT, CDR2 YYREEE (reference sequence). This CDR3 is built from 14 residues. Trimming at V came to 4 bases and at J to 5 bases, leaving 5 bases not matched to a gene. The CDR3 sequence: CASSARDRNEKLFF. The CDR3, as DNA: TGTGCCAGCAGCGCCCGGGACAGAAATGAAAAACTGTTTTTT.

This clone occurred a few times. The V gene is TRBV5-6, the J gene TRBJ1-5; D gene unclear. The CDR3 spans 14 residues. The germline gives CDR1 SGHDT, CDR2 YYEEEE. V was pared by 0 bases and J by 5 bases, with 9 bases between. This chain's CDR3 is CASSLAKGYQPQHF. CDR3 nucleotides: TGTGCCAGCAGCTTGGCCAAGGGTTATCAGCCCCAGCATTTT.

The table lists this clone with a few counts. The chain links TRBV5-1 to TRBJ2-7; possibly TRBD1 for D (6 bases). The germline gives CDR1 SGHRS, CDR2 YFSETQ. There are 14 residues in the CDR3. V lost 2 bases, J lost 2 bases, and 11 bases lay in between. CDR3 amino acids: CASSFRTEPYEQYF. DNA for the CDR3: TGCGCCAGCAGCTTCCGGACAGAGCCCTACGAGCAGTACTTC.

J is TRBJ1-2 and V is TRBV6-5; D call uncertain. The V end was cut by 5 bases, the J end by 0 bases, with 7 bases between. Germline CDR1 MNHEY, CDR2 SVGAGI. The length of the CDR3 is 13 residues. The CDR3 DNA is TGTGCCAGCAGTGGCACCTCTAACTATGGCTACACCTTC. Encoded protein: CASSGTSNYGYTF.

V gene TRBV18 combines with J gene TRBJ1-1, with 8 nucleotides matching TRBD1. The germline gives CDR1 KGHSH, CDR2 LQKENI. The CDR3 extends over 13 amino acids. V gave up 8 bases and J gave up 0 bases; unmatched junction bases: 2. The CDR3 loop reads CASQGQVNTEAFF. In nucleotides, the CDR3 is TGTGCCAGCCAGGGACAGGTGAACACTGAAGCTTTCTTT.

The chain recombines TRBV30 with TRBJ2-5; 12 nucleotides agree with TRBD2. Germline CDR1 GTSNPN, CDR2 SVGIG (reference sequence). This CDR3 has 15 residues. The J segment lost 1 base and the V segment lost 2 bases, leaving 2 bases of the junction unmatched. The CDR3 DNA follows: TGTGCCTGGAGTCCACTAGCGGGGGGCCAAGAGACCCAGTACTTC. Its protein is CAWSPLAGGQETQYF.

The table lists this clone with a few counts. The chain is built from TRBV25-1 and TRBJ2-7; 10 bases fit TRBD2. V shed 6 bases, J shed 4 bases, and the junction held 3 bases outside the gene matches. The CDR3 runs 13 residues. Per the germline V gene, CDR1 is MGHDK and CDR2 is SYGVNS. The CDR3 nucleotides read TGTGCCAGCAGACTAGCGGGAAGTTACGAGCAGTACTTC. Translation: CASRLAGSYEQYF.

The V call is TRBV9, the J call TRBJ1-4; D gene ambiguous. The CDR3 spans 12 residues. V was cut by 3 bases and J by 6 bases, with 6 bases left in between. Germline lookup yields CDR1 SGDLS and CDR2 YYNGEE. CDR3 nucleotides: TGTGCCAGCAGCGCCGCAGATGAAAAACTGTTTTTT. Protein: CASSAADEKLFF.

Notes on this clone: Compared with germline, one end of the junction differs, possibly owing to a read error. V and J are TRBV6-5 and TRBJ2-3; D is ambiguous. Germline assignment: CDR1 MNHEY and CDR2 SVGAGI. There are 11 residues in the CDR3. The CDR3 DNA reads as TGTGCCATCAGTGCGAAAGATACGCAGTATTTT. Residues: CAISAKDTQYF.

The rearrangement links TRBV18 to TRBJ2-3; no definite D call. Germline CDR1 reads KGHSH; CDR2 reads LQKENI. V was clipped by 2 bases and J by 6 bases, with 12 bases between them. This CDR3 contains 14 residues. CDR3 amino acids: CASSPGPDSDTQYF. CDR3 coding DNA: TGTGCCAGCTCACCAGGGCCCGACTCCGATACGCAGTATTTT.